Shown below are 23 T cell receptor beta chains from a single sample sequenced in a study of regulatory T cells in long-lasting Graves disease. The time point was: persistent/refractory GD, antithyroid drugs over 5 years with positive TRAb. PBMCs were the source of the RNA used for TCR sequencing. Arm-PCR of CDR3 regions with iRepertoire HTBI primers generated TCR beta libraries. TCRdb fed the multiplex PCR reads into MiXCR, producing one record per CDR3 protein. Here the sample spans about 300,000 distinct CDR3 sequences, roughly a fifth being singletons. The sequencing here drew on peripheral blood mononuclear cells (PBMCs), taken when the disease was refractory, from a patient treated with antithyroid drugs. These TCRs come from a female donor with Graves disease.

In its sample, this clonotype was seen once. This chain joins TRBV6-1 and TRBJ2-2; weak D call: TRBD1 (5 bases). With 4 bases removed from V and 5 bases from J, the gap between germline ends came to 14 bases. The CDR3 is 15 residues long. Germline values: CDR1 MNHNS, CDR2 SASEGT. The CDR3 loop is CASSADRSWTGELFF. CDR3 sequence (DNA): TGTGCCAGCAGTGCCGACAGATCTTGGACCGGGGAGCTGTTTTTT.

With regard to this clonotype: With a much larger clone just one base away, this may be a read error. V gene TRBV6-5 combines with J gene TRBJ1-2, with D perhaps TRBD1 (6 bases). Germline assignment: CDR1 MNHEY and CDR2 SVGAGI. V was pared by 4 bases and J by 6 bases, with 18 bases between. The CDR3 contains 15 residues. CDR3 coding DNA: TGTGCCAGCAGTTGCTCCGGGTCGGGGGCGGATGGCTACACCTTC. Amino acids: CASSCSGSGADGYTF.

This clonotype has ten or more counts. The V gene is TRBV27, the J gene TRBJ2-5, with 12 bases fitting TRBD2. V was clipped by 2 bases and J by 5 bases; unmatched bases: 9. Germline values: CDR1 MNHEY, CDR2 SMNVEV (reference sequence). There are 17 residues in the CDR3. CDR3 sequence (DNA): TGTGCCAGCAGTTTACAGACTAGCGGGAGAAAACAGGAGACCCAGTACTTC. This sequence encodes CASSLQTSGRKQETQYF.

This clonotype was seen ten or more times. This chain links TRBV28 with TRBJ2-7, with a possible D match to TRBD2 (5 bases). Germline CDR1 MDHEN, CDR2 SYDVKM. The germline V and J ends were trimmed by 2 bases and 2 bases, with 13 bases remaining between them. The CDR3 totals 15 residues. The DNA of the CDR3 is TGTGCCAGCAGTTTAGGAGGCTACCTCGCCTACGAGCAGTACTTC. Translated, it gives CASSLGGYLAYEQYF.

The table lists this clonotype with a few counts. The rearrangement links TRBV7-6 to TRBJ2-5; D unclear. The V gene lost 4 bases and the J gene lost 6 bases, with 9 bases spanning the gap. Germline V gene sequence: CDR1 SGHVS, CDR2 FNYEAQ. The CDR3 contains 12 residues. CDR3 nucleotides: TGTGCCAGCAGCTCCTCGGCCCAGACCCAGTACTTC. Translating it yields CASSSSAQTQYF.

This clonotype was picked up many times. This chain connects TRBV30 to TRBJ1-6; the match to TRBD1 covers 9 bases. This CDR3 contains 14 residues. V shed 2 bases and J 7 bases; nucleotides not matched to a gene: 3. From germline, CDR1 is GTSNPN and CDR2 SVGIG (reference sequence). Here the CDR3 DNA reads TGTGCCTGGAGTTGGACAGGGGTGAATTCACCCCTCCACTTT. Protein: CAWSWTGVNSPLHF.

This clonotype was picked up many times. CDR3 in DNA: TGTGCCAGCAGTACCGGACCACCTACAGGAACTTTCTTT. It is translated as CASSTGPPTGTFF. J is TRBJ1-1 and V is TRBV2, with a tentative D call TRBD1 (5 bases). The V gene lost 5 bases and the J gene lost 12 bases, with 19 bases spanning the gap. This CDR3 comprises 13 residues. Germline V gives CDR1 SNHLY, CDR2 FYNNEI.

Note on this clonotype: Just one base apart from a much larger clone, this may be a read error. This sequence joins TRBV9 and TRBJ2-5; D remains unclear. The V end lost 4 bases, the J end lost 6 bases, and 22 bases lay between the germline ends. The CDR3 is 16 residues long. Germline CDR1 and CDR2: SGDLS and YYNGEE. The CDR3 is CASSQPRPLSAKTQYF. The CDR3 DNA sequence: TGTGCCAGCAGCCAACCCAGACCCCTATCAGCCAAGACCCAGTACTTC.

The CDR3 loop is CAWRGLAGAGGELFF. For the CDR3, the DNA is TGTGCCTGGAGGGGGCTAGCGGGAGCGGGAGGGGAGCTGTTTTTT. The rearrangement joins TRBV30 to TRBJ2-2; 10 bases fit TRBD2. V was clipped by 3 bases and J by 8 bases; unmatched bases: 9. Germline CDR1 GTSNPN, CDR2 SVGIG (reference sequence). This CDR3 region has 15 residues.

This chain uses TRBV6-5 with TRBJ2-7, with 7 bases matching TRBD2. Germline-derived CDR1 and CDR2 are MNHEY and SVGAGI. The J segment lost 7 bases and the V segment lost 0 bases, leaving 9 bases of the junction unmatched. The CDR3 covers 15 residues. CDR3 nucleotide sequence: TGTGCCAGCAGTTACTCGAGTCAGGGAGCGGGGGAGCAGTACTTC. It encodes CASSYSSQGAGEQYF.

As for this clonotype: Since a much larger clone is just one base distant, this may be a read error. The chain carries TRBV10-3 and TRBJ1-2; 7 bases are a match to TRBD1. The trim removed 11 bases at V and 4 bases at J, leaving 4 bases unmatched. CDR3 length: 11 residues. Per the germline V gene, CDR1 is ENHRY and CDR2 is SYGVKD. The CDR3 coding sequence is TGTGCCGATCGGGACAGCTATGGCTACACCTTC. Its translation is CADRDSYGYTF.

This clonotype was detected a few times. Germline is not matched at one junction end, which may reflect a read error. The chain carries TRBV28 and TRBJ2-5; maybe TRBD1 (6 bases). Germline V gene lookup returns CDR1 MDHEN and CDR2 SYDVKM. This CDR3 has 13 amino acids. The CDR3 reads CASSPGQQEAQYF. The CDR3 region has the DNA TGTGCCAGCAGCCCAGGACAGCAAGAGGCCCAGTACTTC.

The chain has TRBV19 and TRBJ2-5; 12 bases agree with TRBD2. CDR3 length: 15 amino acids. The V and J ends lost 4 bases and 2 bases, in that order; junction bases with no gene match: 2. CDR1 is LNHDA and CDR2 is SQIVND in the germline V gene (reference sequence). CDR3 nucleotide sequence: TGTGCCAGTAGTACGACTAGCGGGAGACAAGAGACCCAGTACTTC. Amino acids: CASSTTSGRQETQYF.

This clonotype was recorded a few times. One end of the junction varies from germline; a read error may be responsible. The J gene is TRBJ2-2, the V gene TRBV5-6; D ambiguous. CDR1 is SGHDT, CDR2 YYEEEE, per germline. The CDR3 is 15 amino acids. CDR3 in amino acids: CASGLVAANTGELFF. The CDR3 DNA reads TGTGCCAGCGGCTTGGTGGCGGCGAACACCGGGGAGCTGTTTTTT.

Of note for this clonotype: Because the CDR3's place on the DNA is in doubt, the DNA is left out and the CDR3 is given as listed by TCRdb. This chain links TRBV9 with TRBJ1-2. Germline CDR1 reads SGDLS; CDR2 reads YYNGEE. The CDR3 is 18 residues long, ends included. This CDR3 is CASSIYLCSVDGIYGYTF.

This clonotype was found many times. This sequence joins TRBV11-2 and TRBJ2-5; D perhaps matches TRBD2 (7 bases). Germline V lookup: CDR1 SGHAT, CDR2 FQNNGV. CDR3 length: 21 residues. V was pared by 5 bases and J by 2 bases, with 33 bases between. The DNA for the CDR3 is TGTGCCAGCAGCCCAAACGTTCTGGCCAGGGGTGTACGGGGGGCACAAGAGACCCAGTACTTC. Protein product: CASSPNVLARGVRGAQETQYF.

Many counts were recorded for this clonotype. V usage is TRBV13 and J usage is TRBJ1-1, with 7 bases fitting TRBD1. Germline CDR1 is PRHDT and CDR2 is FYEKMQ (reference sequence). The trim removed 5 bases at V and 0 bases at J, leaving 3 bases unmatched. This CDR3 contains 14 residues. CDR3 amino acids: CASSQGQLNTEAFF. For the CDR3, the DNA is TGTGCCAGCAGCCAGGGACAGCTGAACACTGAAGCTTTCTTT.

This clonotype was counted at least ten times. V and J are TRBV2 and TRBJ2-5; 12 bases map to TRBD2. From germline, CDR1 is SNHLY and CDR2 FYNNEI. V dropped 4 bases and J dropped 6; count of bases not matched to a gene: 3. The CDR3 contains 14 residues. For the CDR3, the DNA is TGTGCCAGCAGTGCGACTAGCGGGAGTCAGACCCAGTACTTC. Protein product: CASSATSGSQTQYF. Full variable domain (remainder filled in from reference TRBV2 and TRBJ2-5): EPEVTQTPSHQVTQMGQEVILRCVPISNHLYFYWYRQILGQKVEFLVSFYNNEISEKSEIFDDQFSVERPDGSNFTLKIRSTKLEDSAMYFCASSATSGSQTQYFGPGTRLLVL.

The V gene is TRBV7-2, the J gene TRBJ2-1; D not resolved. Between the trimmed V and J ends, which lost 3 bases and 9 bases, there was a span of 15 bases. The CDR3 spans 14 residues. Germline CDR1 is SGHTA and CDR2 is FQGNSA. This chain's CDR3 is CASSFGPLASEQFF. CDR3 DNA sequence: TGTGCCAGCAGCTTCGGGCCTCTGGCAAGTGAGCAGTTCTTC.

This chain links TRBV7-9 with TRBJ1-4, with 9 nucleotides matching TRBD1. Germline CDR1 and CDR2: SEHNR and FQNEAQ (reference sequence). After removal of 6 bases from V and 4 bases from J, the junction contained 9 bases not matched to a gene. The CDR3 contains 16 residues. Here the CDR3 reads CASRAGQGGSNEKLFF. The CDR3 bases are TGTGCCAGCAGAGCGGGACAGGGCGGGAGTAATGAAAAACTGTTTTTT.

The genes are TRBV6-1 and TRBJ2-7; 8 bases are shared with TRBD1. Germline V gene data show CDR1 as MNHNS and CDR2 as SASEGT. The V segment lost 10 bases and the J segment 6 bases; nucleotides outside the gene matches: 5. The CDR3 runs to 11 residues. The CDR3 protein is CAISQGGEQYF. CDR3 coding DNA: TGTGCCATTTCACAGGGGGGCGAGCAGTACTTC.

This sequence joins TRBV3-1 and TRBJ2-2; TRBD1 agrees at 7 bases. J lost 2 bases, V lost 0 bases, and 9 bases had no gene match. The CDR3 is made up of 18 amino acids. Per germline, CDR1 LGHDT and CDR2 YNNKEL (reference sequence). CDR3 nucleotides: TGTGCCAGCAGCCAAGATAGGGGGCAGGGGGTTAACACCGGGGAGCTGTTTTTT. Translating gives CASSQDRGQGVNTGELFF.

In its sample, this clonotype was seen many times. CDR3 bases: TGTGCCAGCAGTTTATCCCCGGGCTCGAAGTTTGGCTACACCTTC. Residues: CASSLSPGSKFGYTF. The rearrangement uses TRBV28 and TRBJ1-2, with D uncertain. The CDR3 runs to 15 residues. The ends were cut back, 1 base at V and 7 bases at J, with 16 bases in the middle. In germline, CDR1 is MDHEN, CDR2 SYDVKM.